This T cell receptor beta chain was captured in a study of blood T cell repertoires in COVID-19. Study overall: From T cells, B-cell-depleted T cells, or PBMCs came the material, which was cDNA or gDNA.

Trimming cost V 1 base and J 4 bases; bases outside gene matches: 8. The germline V gene has CDR1 LNHNV and CDR2 YYDKDF (reference sequence). The CDR3 runs to 16 residues. In the authors' workflow: Amplification with reference gene primers provided the estimates of nucleated cell counts. Assay used: immunoSEQ multiplex PCR; TCRdb lists only in-frame clones, some missing. That table furnishes V, J and clone size, whereas the DNA furnished D and trimming. Found here are about 210,000 clones, more than 75% of them singletons; the top ten hold approximately 12%. The sequence derives from a middle-aged woman with acute or convalescent COVID-19. What was sequenced was peripheral blood. The chain links TRBV15 to TRBJ1-1; 8 bases align to TRBD1. The CDR3 DNA follows: TGTGCCACCAGCAGAGGTGGGGGGACAGGCGGCACTGAAGCTTTCTTT. Amino acids: CATSRGGGTGGTEAFF.